These 5 T cell receptor beta chains came from one sample sequenced in a study of T cells in Graves' hyperthyroidism and ophthalmopathy. TCR beta CDR3 regions were amplified from RNA transcripts. First-round RT-PCR of the TCR CDR3 relied on the HTBI primer set. TCRdb processed the multiplex PCR reads anew with MiXCR; each CDR3 protein has one entry. Here the sample spans approximately 380,000 distinct CDR3 sequences, less than 20% being singletons. Sequencing was done on a sample of blood. These receptor sequences come from a man between 18 and 29 years old with Graves' ophthalmopathy.

This clonotype was found many times. In DNA form, the CDR3 reads TGTGCCAGCAGCTCCGATCCAGGGGGCTTCACTGAAGCTTTCTTT. Amino acid sequence: CASSSDPGGFTEAFF. This chain joins TRBV11-2 and TRBJ1-1; 8 positions match TRBD1. V shed 4 bases and J 4 bases; nucleotides not matched to a gene: 8. The CDR3 totals 15 residues. Germline V gene sequence: CDR1 SGHAT, CDR2 FQNNGV.

The chain recombines TRBV5-1 with TRBJ1-1; D remains unclear. The CDR3 length is 13 residues. The germline gives CDR1 SGHRS, CDR2 YFSETQ. V lost 0 bases, J lost 5 bases, and 8 bases lay in between. The CDR3 loop is CASSLAMDTEAFF. The CDR3 DNA reads TGCGCCAGCAGCTTGGCTATGGATACTGAAGCTTTCTTT.

This clonotype was picked up many times. The chain employs TRBV5-1 and TRBJ1-1; tentative D call: TRBD1 (5 bases). Germline CDR1 is SGHRS and CDR2 is YFSETQ. There are 13 residues in the CDR3. V lost 0 bases to trimming and J lost 6 bases, with 9 bases between them. The CDR3 loop is CASSLGDQPEAFF. The CDR3 nucleotides read TGCGCCAGCAGCTTGGGGGACCAACCTGAAGCTTTCTTT.

The CDR3 sequence: CASGLEQNDNEQFF. The CDR3 DNA follows: TGTGCTAGTGGTTTGGAGCAGAATGACAATGAGCAGTTCTTC. The J gene is TRBJ2-1, the V gene TRBV12-5; D is ambiguous. Germline V lookup: CDR1 LGHNT, CDR2 FRNRAP. This CDR3 is built from 14 residues. The ends were cut back, 1 base at V and 5 bases at J, with 9 bases in the middle.

This clonotype has more than one count but fewer than ten. The rearrangement links TRBV20-1 to TRBJ2-7; D is perhaps TRBD1 (5 bases). Looked up from germline, CDR1 is DFQATT and CDR2 is SNEGSKA (reference sequence). V lost 0 bases to trimming and J lost 3 bases, with 9 bases between them. The CDR3 length is 13 residues. The CDR3 sequence is CSARDSDSYEQYF. The CDR3 bases are TGCAGTGCTAGAGACTCAGACAGCTACGAGCAGTACTTC.